This record concerns one TCR beta chain sequence. The CDR3 sequence is 14 residues long. CDR1 and CDR2 from the germline V gene are SGHKS and YYEKEE (reference sequence). Trimming removed 4 bases from V and 4 bases from J, with 14 bases in between. The table came from immunoSEQ multiplex PCR; TCRdb's copy has only in-frame clones and leaves some out. The data contain tens of thousands of clones, about 88% of them singletons. The sample comes from a study of control samples from healthy donors and cancer patients. The sequence was obtained from an older woman in good health. Sample: blood. The genes are TRBV5-5 and TRBJ1-2; perhaps TRBD1 as D (5 bases). The DNA of the CDR3 is TGTGCCAGCAGCCTGCTGGGGGGTGGCTATGGCTACACCTTC. Amino acids: CASSLLGGGYGYTF.